Below are 23 T cell receptor beta chains sequenced from a single sample in a study of T-cell reconstitution after alpha-beta-depleted transplantation in children. Unique molecular identifiers were incorporated during preparation of the TCRbeta library. TCRdb redid the calling of the PCR reads with MiXCR, one entry per CDR3 protein. This sample has approximately 400,000 distinct CDR3 sequences, with 15% to 20% found just once. The sequencing used PBMCs, mostly from graft donor cells, collected 360 days after TCRalphabeta/CD19-depleted stem cell transplant. These TCRs come from a boy under three years old who had a stem cell transplant for Wiskott-Aldrich syndrome, so the T cells may come from the graft donor.

This clonotype occurred a few times. The chain has TRBV29-1 and TRBJ2-5; D uncertain. Deletions cut 8 bases from V and 2 bases from J, with 15 bases between. Germline loops: CDR1 SQVTM, CDR2 ANQGSEA. The length of the CDR3 is 13 residues. In DNA, the CDR3 is TGCAGCCATACGCAAGGGTCACAAGAGACCCAGTACTTC. Encoded protein: CSHTQGSQETQYF.

This rearrangement joins TRBV29-1 to TRBJ2-2; 12 positions match TRBD2. Germline CDR1 reads SQVTM; CDR2 reads ANQGSEA. The CDR3 is made up of 17 amino acids. V lost 0 bases, J lost 4 bases, and 6 bases stayed unmatched. The CDR3 loop reads CSVEDCLAGGTTGELFF. The CDR3 DNA follows: TGCAGCGTTGAAGATTGCCTAGCGGGAGGGACCACCGGGGAGCTGTTTTTT.

The table lists this clonotype with a few counts. J is TRBJ2-7 and V is TRBV15; no firm D call. This CDR3 contains 13 residues. Germline values: CDR1 LNHNV, CDR2 YYDKDF (reference sequence). Trimming took off 6 bases at V and 0 bases at J, with 9 bases between the two ends. DNA for the CDR3: TGTGCCACCAGTAGAAGAATCTCCTACGAGCAGTACTTC. This encodes CATSRRISYEQYF.

This clonotype has a count of ten or more. V is TRBV5-1 and J is TRBJ2-7; the match to TRBD1 covers 11 bases. The CDR3 contains 15 residues. Germline trimming cut 0 bases from V and 3 bases from J; bases unmatched to any gene: 2. CDR1 and CDR2 (germline): SGHRS, YFSETQ. The CDR3 reads CASSLGTGGGYEQYF. The CDR3, as DNA: TGCGCCAGCAGCTTGGGGACAGGGGGCGGCTACGAGCAGTACTTC.

The CDR3 reads CASSQGQLYRSGANVLTF. Written as DNA, the CDR3 is TGTGCCAGCAGCCAAGGACAGTTATATCGCTCTGGGGCCAACGTCCTGACTTTC. The V and J genes are TRBV3-1 and TRBJ2-6; possibly TRBD1 for D (5 bases). From germline, CDR1 is LGHDT and CDR2 YNNKEL (reference sequence). The CDR3 spans 18 residues. Trimming cost V 1 base and J 0 bases, with 13 bases left between them.

This clonotype was counted ten times or more. The chain is built from TRBV24-1 and TRBJ2-5, with 10 bases aligning to TRBD2. CDR3 length equals 20 residues. Trimming cost V 9 bases and J 0 bases; bases outside gene matches: 21. Germline CDR1 KGHDR, CDR2 SFDVKD. The CDR3 protein is CATSRESSGLAFLYQETQYF. The CDR3 nucleotides are TGTGCCACCTCACGTGAATCATCGGGACTAGCGTTTTTGTACCAAGAGACCCAGTACTTC.

There are many counts of this clonotype. The chain recombines TRBV5-1 with TRBJ2-7; D unclear. Per the germline V gene, CDR1 is SGHRS and CDR2 is YFSETQ. V lost 2 bases, J lost 7 bases, and 13 bases lay in between. The CDR3 contains 13 residues. The CDR3 DNA follows: TGCGCCAGCAGCTTCGGTCATAAACGGGAGCAGTACTTC. This gives the protein CASSFGHKREQYF.

Written as DNA, the CDR3 is TGCAGTGCTAGAGAGCTTAGCCTACAAGAGACCCAGTACTTC. Translating it yields CSARELSLQETQYF. The J gene is TRBJ2-5, the V gene TRBV20-1; no firm D call. Germline V CDR1 and CDR2: DFQATT, SNEGSKA (reference sequence). The length of the CDR3 is 14 residues. The V end was cut by 0 bases, the J end by 2 bases, with 10 bases between.

This clonotype appeared a few times. V usage is TRBV6-1 and J usage is TRBJ2-1; a possible D gene is TRBD2 (5 bases). The CDR3 totals 14 residues. CDR1 is MNHNS, CDR2 SASEGT, per germline. Trimming cost V 4 bases and J 4 bases, with 11 bases left between them. The CDR3 is CASSGGLVYNEQFF. The CDR3 nucleotides are TGTGCCAGCAGTGGCGGGCTAGTTTACAATGAGCAGTTCTTC.

This clonotype was found a few times. The chain recombines TRBV6-5 with TRBJ2-5, with D tentatively TRBD1 or TRBD2 (5 bases each). The germline V gene encodes CDR1 MNHEY and CDR2 SVGAGI. The CDR3 contains 15 residues. V was pared by 5 bases and J by 1 base, with 14 bases between. The CDR3 sequence is CASSSTGLVQETQYF. CDR3 sequence (DNA): TGTGCCAGCAGTAGCACAGGACTCGTCCAAGAGACCCAGTACTTC.

This clonotype was seen a handful of times. The chain joins TRBV6-5 to TRBJ2-5; a possible D gene is TRBD2 (6 bases). The germline V gene encodes CDR1 MNHEY and CDR2 SVGAGI. Trimming pared 2 bases from V and 7 bases from J, leaving 23 bases between. There are 17 residues in the CDR3. The CDR3 coding sequence is TGTGCCAGCAGTTACAGCCACGGGGGTACCAAGAGGGGGACCCAGTACTTC. Its protein product is CASSYSHGGTKRGTQYF.

A single count supports this clonotype. The chain has TRBV7-9 and TRBJ2-3; 14 nucleotides match TRBD2. CDR1 is SEHNR, CDR2 FQNEAQ, per germline (reference sequence). This CDR3 is built from 17 residues. V shed 4 bases, J shed 1 base, and the junction held 4 bases outside the gene matches. The CDR3 DNA reads TGTGCCAGCAGCTCCCAGGGACTAGCGGGAGGCACAGATACGCAGTATTTT. As protein: CASSSQGLAGGTDTQYF. Complete variable domain (other parts from reference TRBV7-9 and TRBJ2-3): DTGVSQNPRHKITKRGQNVTFRCDPISEHNRLYWYRQTLGQGPEFLTYFQNEAQLEKSRLLSDRFSAERPKGSFSTLEIQRTEQGDSAMYLCASSSQGLAGGTDTQYFGPGTRLTVL.

This clonotype was counted at least ten times. The gene calls are TRBV28 and TRBJ2-3; the D is unclear. Germline-derived CDR1 and CDR2 are MDHEN and SYDVKM. The V end lost 7 bases, the J end lost 0 bases, and 2 bases lay between the germline ends. This CDR3 has 11 amino acids. Written as DNA, the CDR3 is TGTGCCAGCACTAGCACAGATACGCAGTATTTT. Its protein product is CASTSTDTQYF.

The table lists this clonotype with a few counts. The chain uses TRBV24-1 and TRBJ2-3; the match to TRBD1 covers 7 bases. Per germline, CDR1 KGHDR and CDR2 SFDVKD. J gave up 1 base and V 0 bases, and 0 bases lay outside the gene matches. CDR3 length: 15 amino acids. CDR3 nucleotide sequence: TGTGCCACCAGTGATTTGACAGGGGGCACAGATACGCAGTATTTT. As protein: CATSDLTGGTDTQYF.

This clonotype was recorded at least ten times. This chain links TRBV12-3 or TRBV12-4 with TRBJ2-1, with D possibly being TRBD2 (6 bases). V gave up 6 bases and J gave up 5 bases, with 14 bases separating them. CDR3 length equals 14 residues. CDR3 residues: CASSRRGIHNEQFF. The CDR3 DNA sequence: TGTGCCAGCAGCCGCCGGGGGATTCACAATGAGCAGTTCTTC.

This clonotype was detected a few times. The J gene is TRBJ2-1, the V gene TRBV7-8, with 10 bases identical to TRBD2. Germline V lookup: CDR1 SGHVS, CDR2 FQNEAQ. The CDR3 spans 14 residues. V was pared by 2 bases and J by 8 bases, with 3 bases of the junction left unmatched. The chain's CDR3 is CASSLKRGGHEQFF. DNA of the CDR3: TGTGCCAGCAGCTTAAAGCGGGGGGGCCATGAGCAGTTCTTC.

The chain couples TRBV4-3 to TRBJ2-1, with D perhaps matching TRBD1 (5 bases). Germline V gene lookup returns CDR1 LGHNA and CDR2 YSLEER. The CDR3 sequence is 15 residues long. The V gene lost 0 bases and the J gene lost 4 bases, with 10 bases spanning the gap. This CDR3 reads CASSQDFRQYNEQFF. The CDR3 DNA reads as TGCGCCAGCAGCCAAGATTTCCGACAGTACAATGAGCAGTTCTTC.

This clonotype showed up just a few times. V gene TRBV7-9 combines with J gene TRBJ1-1; 7 bases fit TRBD1. Germline loops: CDR1 SEHNR, CDR2 FQNEAQ (reference sequence). With 3 bases clipped from V and 3 bases from J, the junction kept 13 bases outside the gene matches. The CDR3 contains 17 residues. The CDR3 DNA is TGTGCCAGCAGCTTGAACAGGGGACCCGACAGATACACTGAAGCTTTCTTT. The encoded protein is CASSLNRGPDRYTEAFF.

This chain uses TRBV4-1 with TRBJ2-6; 7 bases are shared with TRBD1. V lost 2 bases to trimming and J lost 2 bases; unmatched junction nucleotides: 12. The CDR3 has 19 amino acids. CDR1 and CDR2 (germline): MGHRA, YSYEKL. DNA of the CDR3: TGCGCCAGCAGCCAACCAATCAGACAGGGAACTGCTGGGGCCAACGTCCTGACTTTC. Its translation is CASSQPIRQGTAGANVLTF.

The chain joins TRBV6-2 or TRBV6-3 to TRBJ2-1; 11 bases fit TRBD2. J lost 7 bases, V lost 5 bases, and 7 bases had no gene match. Germline V gives CDR1 MNHEY, CDR2 SVGEGT. The CDR3 has 15 residues. Here the CDR3 reads CASSPLAGGWNEQFF. CDR3 nucleotides: TGTGCCAGCAGTCCTCTAGCGGGAGGTTGGAATGAGCAGTTCTTC.

This clonotype came up a few times. The chain has TRBV12-3 or TRBV12-4 and TRBJ2-5; no firm D call. Trimming shortened V by 7 bases and J by 4 bases, and 19 bases separated the two germline ends. The CDR3 is 15 residues long. The CDR3 here is CASTVSRHTGETQYF. The CDR3 nucleotides are TGTGCCAGCACCGTCTCCCGGCACACGGGAGAGACCCAGTACTTC.

This clonotype has only a few counts. CDR3 coding DNA: TGTGCCATCAGCGAACTAGAGCTCCCCCAAGAGACCCAGTACTTC. Protein product: CAISELELPQETQYF. The rearrangement uses TRBV10-3 and TRBJ2-5, with D possibly being TRBD2 (5 bases). From germline, CDR1 is ENHRY and CDR2 SYGVKD. V dropped 6 bases and J dropped 1 base, with 15 bases sitting between them. This CDR3 contains 15 residues.

This clonotype was detected a few times. This sequence joins TRBV20-1 and TRBJ2-4; TRBD2 matches at 14 bases. The CDR3 has 17 amino acids. The V segment lost 6 bases and the J segment 1 base; nucleotides outside the gene matches: 8. In germline, CDR1 is DFQATT, CDR2 SNEGSKA (reference sequence). The CDR3 loop reads CSAATSGRVMAKNIQYF. For the CDR3, the DNA is TGCAGTGCGGCGACTAGCGGGAGGGTGATGGCCAAAAACATTCAGTACTTC.